This T cell receptor beta chain was found in a study of T cells in tuberculosis. The repertoire was sequenced with immunoSEQ multiplex PCR; TCRdb's copy has only in-frame clones and lacks some. The sample includes 37,000 or so clones, almost 95% of them seen just once. V was pared by 4 bases and J by 0 bases, with 9 bases of the junction left unmatched. Germline CDR1 MGHRA, CDR2 YSYEKL. The CDR3 totals 17 residues. Sequenced sample: PBMCs. The V and J genes are TRBV4-1 and TRBJ1-5; 7 bases match TRBD1. The receptor comes from a donor aged 10-29 years with latent tuberculosis or without tuberculosis infection. Some clones in this sample may be carry-over from other donors' samples. The DNA for the CDR3 is TGCGCCAGCAGCCCCCGGGACAGCCGCCTTAGCAATCAGCCCCAGCATTTT. As protein: CASSPRDSRLSNQPQHF.